These T cell receptor beta chains were read from a single sample in a study of cytomegalovirus exposure and HLA in healthy donors. Profiling relied on immunoSEQ multiplex PCR, and the TCRdb table lists in-frame clones only, not all of them. Counted here are around 130,000 clones, about 74% occurring once; the ten biggest clones make up 0.94%. The source material was PBMCs. The receptors derive from a woman aged 55 to 70 in good health and CMV-seronegative. Both conserved end residues are part of each CDR3. A D gene is named only where the DNA matches it firmly. Clone size is shown for a subset of rows, as once, few, many or a class of expanded clone.

j_gene: TRBJ1-6; v_gene: TRBV5-1; d_gene: NA; abundance: NA; CDR3nt: TGCGCCAGCAGCCGGACAGAAGCTAATTCACCCCTCCACTTT; CDR3aa: CASSRTEANSPLHF
j_gene: TRBJ2-7; v_gene: TRBV21-1; d_gene: NA; abundance: once; CDR3nt: TGTGCCAGCAGCAAAGGTTCACCCTTACTAGCGGGGAGCGAGCAGTACTTC; CDR3aa: CASSKGSPLLAGSEQYF
j_gene: TRBJ2-1; v_gene: TRBV7-3; d_gene: TRBD2; abundance: NA; CDR3nt: TGTGCCAGCAGCCCAGCGGGGATTTACAATGAGCAGTTCTTC; CDR3aa: CASSPAGIYNEQFF
j_gene: TRBJ1-2; v_gene: TRBV6-1; d_gene: NA; abundance: NA; CDR3nt: TGTGCCAGCAGTGAATCAGTCGGACAGCCCTATGGCTACACCTTC; CDR3aa: CASSESVGQPYGYTF
j_gene: TRBJ1-4; v_gene: TRBV29-1; d_gene: TRBD1; abundance: NA; CDR3nt: TGCAGCGTTGAAGACTTCCCGGGACAGGGTAGTGAAAAACTGTTTTTT; CDR3aa: CSVEDFPGQGSEKLFF
j_gene: TRBJ1-2; v_gene: TRBV2; d_gene: NA; abundance: NA; CDR3nt: TGTGCCAGCACGCGGCAGGGTAACTATGGCTACACCTTC; CDR3aa: CASTRQGNYGYTF
j_gene: TRBJ1-5; v_gene: TRBV11-2; d_gene: TRBD1; abundance: NA; CDR3nt: TGTGCCAGCAGCCCCGACAGGGCCAATCAGCCCCAGCATTTT; CDR3aa: CASSPDRANQPQHF
j_gene: TRBJ2-1; v_gene: TRBV7-9; d_gene: TRBD1; abundance: few; CDR3nt: TGTGCCAGCAGCTTAGTAGAGGGGGCGGGCAATGAGCAGTTCTTC; CDR3aa: CASSLVEGAGNEQFF
j_gene: TRBJ2-1; v_gene: TRBV28; d_gene: TRBD2; abundance: NA; CDR3nt: TGTGCCAGCAGTCCAACAACCCGGACTAGCGGGAGCTACGAGCAGTTCTTC; CDR3aa: CASSPTTRTSGSYEQFF
j_gene: TRBJ1-2; v_gene: TRBV27; d_gene: TRBD1; abundance: NA; CDR3nt: TGTGCCAGCAGTTCCATTCACCGGGACAGAGATAACTATGGCTACACCTTC; CDR3aa: CASSSIHRDRDNYGYTF
j_gene: TRBJ2-7; v_gene: TRBV29-1; d_gene: NA; abundance: NA; CDR3nt: TGCAGCGTTGCTAAGAGCTCCTACGAGCAGTACTTC; CDR3aa: CSVAKSSYEQYF
j_gene: TRBJ2-1; v_gene: TRBV10-3; d_gene: TRBD2; abundance: few; CDR3nt: TGTGCCATCAGGGGGCCCACGGGACTAGCGGACAATGAGCAGTTCTTC; CDR3aa: CAIRGPTGLADNEQFF
j_gene: TRBJ2-3; v_gene: TRBV5-1; d_gene: NA; abundance: once; CDR3nt: TGCGCCAGCAGCTCGGGCACAGATACGCAGTATTTT; CDR3aa: CASSSGTDTQYF
j_gene: TRBJ1-5; v_gene: TRBV19; d_gene: NA; abundance: NA; CDR3nt: TGTGCCAGTAGTAACGGCGGGCGCAATCAGCCCCAGCATTTT; CDR3aa: CASSNGGRNQPQHF
j_gene: TRBJ2-1; v_gene: TRBV2; d_gene: NA; abundance: NA; CDR3nt: TGTGCCAGCAGTTGGACAGAGGGGTACAATGAGCAGTTCTTC; CDR3aa: CASSWTEGYNEQFF
j_gene: TRBJ2-1; v_gene: TRBV6-4; d_gene: NA; abundance: NA; CDR3nt: TGTGCCAGCAGTGACAGTCTGGGGCGGAATGAGCAGTTCTTC; CDR3aa: CASSDSLGRNEQFF
j_gene: TRBJ1-2; v_gene: TRBV6-5; d_gene: TRBD1; abundance: NA; CDR3nt: TGTGCCAGCAGTGGAATGGACAGGGACTATGGCTACACCTTC; CDR3aa: CASSGMDRDYGYTF
j_gene: TRBJ1-2; v_gene: TRBV6-1; d_gene: TRBD1; abundance: NA; CDR3nt: TGTGCCAGCAGGGACAGGAACTATGGCTACACCTTC; CDR3aa: CASRDRNYGYTF
j_gene: TRBJ1-5; v_gene: TRBV27; d_gene: NA; abundance: NA; CDR3nt: TGTGCCAGCAGGGCAGGGGTTTCCAATCAGCCCCAGCATTTT; CDR3aa: CASRAGVSNQPQHF
j_gene: TRBJ1-2; v_gene: TRBV28; d_gene: TRBD1; abundance: NA; CDR3nt: TGTGCCGGGGCCGGGACAGATAGCTATGGCTACACCTTC; CDR3aa: CAGAGTDSYGYTF
j_gene: TRBJ1-6; v_gene: TRBV7-9; d_gene: TRBD1; abundance: few; CDR3nt: TGTGCCAGCAGCTCGGGACAGGGATTCTATAATTCACCCCTCCACTTT; CDR3aa: CASSSGQGFYNSPLHF
j_gene: TRBJ2-5; v_gene: TRBV6-6; d_gene: TRBD2; abundance: NA; CDR3nt: TGTGCCAGCAGCCAAGGGACTAGCGCATACCAAGAGACCCAGTACTTC; CDR3aa: CASSQGTSAYQETQYF
j_gene: TRBJ1-5; v_gene: TRBV19; d_gene: NA; abundance: NA; CDR3nt: TGTGCCAGTAGGACGGGATTACATAGCAATCAGCCCCAGCATTTT; CDR3aa: CASRTGLHSNQPQHF
j_gene: TRBJ2-5; v_gene: TRBV6-1; d_gene: TRBD2; abundance: NA; CDR3nt: TGTGCCAGCAGTGAAAGCGGACTAGCGGGAGGTTGGTGGGCCCAGTACTTC; CDR3aa: CASSESGLAGGWWAQYF
j_gene: TRBJ1-5; v_gene: TRBV2; d_gene: TRBD1; abundance: NA; CDR3nt: TGTGCCAGCAGTAGACAGGGTAGCAATCAGCCCCAGCATTTT; CDR3aa: CASSRQGSNQPQHF
j_gene: TRBJ1-1; v_gene: TRBV19; d_gene: NA; abundance: NA; CDR3nt: TGTGCCAGTAGTATACGGGGAGTCACTGAAGCTTTCTTT; CDR3aa: CASSIRGVTEAFF
j_gene: TRBJ2-7; v_gene: TRBV28; d_gene: NA; abundance: NA; CDR3nt: TGTGCCAGCAGTTTAGAATTGCTCGAGCAGTACTTC; CDR3aa: CASSLELLEQYF
j_gene: TRBJ1-2; v_gene: TRBV5-8; d_gene: NA; abundance: NA; CDR3nt: TGTGCCAGCAGCTTGGCAGGGCAGCCCTATGGCTACACCTTC; CDR3aa: CASSLAGQPYGYTF
j_gene: TRBJ2-1; v_gene: TRBV6-5; d_gene: TRBD1; abundance: NA; CDR3nt: TGTGCCAGCAGTCCGGACAGGTGGTATGGCAATGAGCAGTTCTTC; CDR3aa: CASSPDRWYGNEQFF
j_gene: TRBJ1-5; v_gene: TRBV29-1; d_gene: NA; abundance: once; CDR3nt: TGCAGCGTCTCCGGCCAGGGGTCCCATCAGCCCCAGCATTTT; CDR3aa: CSVSGQGSHQPQHF
j_gene: TRBJ1-4; v_gene: TRBV4-1; d_gene: NA; abundance: NA; CDR3nt: TGCGCCAGCAGCCAAGATCGGAGCAGGGCGAATAGGCATGAAAAACTGTTTTTT; CDR3aa: CASSQDRSRANRHEKLFF